This section outlines one TCR beta chain sequence together with its context. Its antigen is as yet unknown. Germline assignment: CDR1 SGHRS and CDR2 YFSETQ. J lost 4 bases, V lost 3 bases, and 5 bases had no gene match. CDR3 length: 14 amino acids. With 60 Vbeta and 13 Jbeta primers, the PCR was carried out. Per the study methods: Roughly 11 million of the about 80 million unique TCR beta chains counted in a later analysis were shared. Data came from immunoSEQ multiplex PCR; TCRdb stores just in-frame clones and leaves some out. V, J and clone size reflect that table, while D and trimming were determined from the DNA. The sample carries under 300,000 clones, roughly four fifths recorded once. The data are from a study of cytomegalovirus exposure and HLA in healthy donors. Points from the study as a whole: A few chains tied to CMV proved CMV antigen-specific in vitro.

This chain connects TRBV5-1 to TRBJ2-5; 8 bases fit TRBD1. The sample comprised PBMCs. The sequence came from an older woman in good health and CMV-seropositive. The CDR3 loop is CASSSRGQAETQYF. CDR3 sequence (DNA): TGCGCCAGCAGCTCCAGGGGGCAGGCAGAGACCCAGTACTTC.